The 3 T cell receptor beta chains presented below share a single source sample, sequenced in a study of blood T cells in healthy people across ages. Combining a sample-barcoded 5' primer with a J-beta primer mix, a second PCR ran for roughly 7 to 11 cycles. From the 5' RACE reads, TCRdb called clonotypes with MiXCR, one entry per CDR3 protein. The table shows hundreds of thousands of distinct CDR3 sequences, with 58% occurring only once. The material sequenced was blood. These receptors came from a man in his sixties in good health.

The chain links TRBV29-1 to TRBJ2-1; 11 nucleotides align to TRBD2. CDR3 size: 14 residues. Per the germline V gene, CDR1 is SQVTM and CDR2 is ANQGSEA. J gave up 8 bases and V 6 bases, and 9 bases lay outside the gene matches. The CDR3 sequence is CSVVLAGGLYEQFF. The DNA of the CDR3 is TGCAGCGTGGTCCTAGCGGGGGGTTTGTATGAGCAGTTCTTC.

V usage is TRBV4-2 and J usage is TRBJ2-7; 10 nucleotides align to TRBD2. The J call may be wrong; the DNA end is better matched by TRBJ2-4. CDR3 size: 19 residues. Per germline, CDR1 LGHNA and CDR2 YNFKEQ. This chain's CDR3 is CASSPARTSGAPRENIQYF. The CDR3 DNA reads as TGTGCCAGCAGCCCTGCAAGGACTAGCGGAGCCCCTCGGGAAAACATTCAGTACTTC.

J is TRBJ1-4 and V is TRBV28; 8 nucleotides align to TRBD1. This CDR3 spans 16 amino acids. Trimming removed 3 bases from V and 6 bases from J; junction bases left unmatched: 9. The germline gives CDR1 MDHEN, CDR2 SYDVKM. The CDR3 sequence is CASSFLPGGDDEKLFF. CDR3 nucleotide sequence: TGTGCCAGCAGTTTTTTACCAGGGGGCGACGATGAAAAACTGTTTTTT.